These 18 T cell receptor beta chains were all obtained from the same sample, sequenced in a study of blood T cell repertoires in COVID-19. TCRdb keeps only in-frame clones here, not all; method: immunoSEQ multiplex PCR. In the table there are about 150,000 clones, under 95% of which are singletons. Sequenced: peripheral blood. Receptors were obtained from a man aged 18 to 30 with COVID-19, enrolled during active disease.

The chain is built from TRBV30 and TRBJ1-5, with a weak D call TRBD1 (6 bases). Germline V CDR1 and CDR2: GTSNPN, SVGIG (reference sequence). Deletions cut 2 bases from V and 5 bases from J, with 16 bases between. The CDR3 is 15 residues long. The CDR3 loop is CAWSWSLPGDQPQHF. The CDR3 DNA follows: TGTGCCTGGAGTTGGTCCTTGCCAGGGGATCAGCCCCAGCATTTT.

The rearrangement joins TRBV7-8 to TRBJ2-7; tentative D call: TRBD2 (5 bases). CDR1 SGHVS and CDR2 FQNEAQ come from the germline V gene. V lost 3 bases and J 0 bases, leaving 6 bases between the germline ends. The CDR3 has 13 amino acids. CDR3 residues: CASSFRGSYEQYF. The CDR3 nucleotides are TGTGCCAGCAGCTTCCGGGGCTCCTACGAGCAGTACTTC.

The chain joins TRBV28 to TRBJ2-1, with 9 positions matching TRBD2. V shed 2 bases, J shed 5 bases, and the junction held 4 bases outside the gene matches. This CDR3 spans 15 amino acids. Germline V gene lookup returns CDR1 MDHEN and CDR2 SYDVKM. In DNA, the CDR3 is TGTGCCAGCAGTTTAGCGGGAGGGCCCCACAATGAGCAGTTCTTC. It is translated as CASSLAGGPHNEQFF.

The CDR3 loop is CSVVRDSYEQYF. In DNA, the CDR3 is TGCAGCGTTGTGCGGGACTCCTACGAGCAGTACTTC. The V and J genes are TRBV29-1 and TRBJ2-7, with a weak D call TRBD2 (6 bases). Trimming removed 4 bases from V and 0 bases from J, with 7 bases in between. The CDR3 is 12 amino acids. Germline V lookup: CDR1 SQVTM, CDR2 ANQGSEA.

The CDR3 loop is CASSPAGGVISEAFF. The CDR3 DNA sequence: TGCGCCAGCAGCCCCGCAGGGGGAGTTATCTCTGAAGCTTTCTTT. The chain employs TRBV4-1 and TRBJ1-1, with 7 bases identical to TRBD1. Unmatched junction bases numbered 11, after V lost 4 bases and J lost 6 bases. The germline CDR1 and CDR2 sequences are MGHRA and YSYEKL. This CDR3 spans 15 amino acids.

The V call is TRBV7-2, the J call TRBJ2-2; D remains unclear. The CDR3 sequence is 13 residues long. V lost 4 bases and J lost 5, with 8 bases in between. CDR1 and CDR2 from the germline V gene are SGHTA and FQGNSA. CDR3 nucleotide sequence: TGTGCCAGCAGCTCTGTTATGACCGGGGAGCTGTTTTTT. As protein: CASSSVMTGELFF. Complete variable domain (other parts from reference TRBV7-2 and TRBJ2-2): GAGVSQSPSNKVTEKGKDVELRCDPISGHTALYWYRQSLGQGLEFLIYFQGNSAPDKSGLPSDRFSAERTGGSVSTLTIQRTQQEDSAVYLCASSSVMTGELFFGEGSRLTVL.

CDR3 sequence: CASSALTGVGGYTF. CDR3 nucleotides: TGTGCCAGCAGCGCCTTGACAGGGGTGGGTGGCTACACCTTC. The chain joins TRBV7-2 to TRBJ1-2, with TRBD1 identical over 8 bases. Looked up from germline, CDR1 is SGHTA and CDR2 is FQGNSA. J lost 7 bases, V lost 5 bases, and 9 bases had no gene match. The CDR3 contains 14 residues.

The chain joins TRBV27 to TRBJ2-1, with 11 bases that match TRBD2. CDR3 length: 16 amino acids. The V and J ends lost 7 bases and 3 bases, in that order; junction bases with no gene match: 8. Germline-derived CDR1 and CDR2 are MNHEY and SMNVEV (reference sequence). In DNA form, the CDR3 reads TGTGCCAGCATTGGGGCTAGCGGGAGGTTCTACAATGAGCAGTTCTTC. It yields the protein CASIGASGRFYNEQFF.

The chain carries TRBV4-1 and TRBJ1-1, with 10 bases lining up with TRBD1. The CDR3 has 17 amino acids. J gave up 4 bases and V 5 bases, and 13 bases lay outside the gene matches. CDR1 is MGHRA and CDR2 is YSYEKL in the germline V gene. This CDR3 reads CASSSPTQGQGGTEAFF. Written as DNA, the CDR3 is TGCGCCAGCAGCTCACCTACCCAAGGACAGGGGGGCACTGAAGCTTTCTTT.

This sequence joins TRBV5-4 and TRBJ2-2, with 10 bases matching TRBD2. The length of the CDR3 is 14 residues. Germline V gene lookup returns CDR1 SGHNT and CDR2 YYREEE (reference sequence). V lost 2 bases and J lost 5; bases outside the gene matches: 0. As DNA, the CDR3 is TGTGCCAGCAGCTTAGCGGGAGGGACCGGGGAGCTGTTTTTT. Protein product: CASSLAGGTGELFF.

The chain joins TRBV24-1 to TRBJ2-2; TRBD1 aligns across 8 bases. The CDR3 length is 14 residues. V lost 7 bases to trimming and J lost 7 bases; unmatched junction nucleotides: 7. Germline loops: CDR1 KGHDR, CDR2 SFDVKD. The CDR3 nucleotides are TGTGCCACCAGCCCGACAGGGGTGGGCGGGGAGCTGTTTTTT. It is translated as CATSPTGVGGELFF.

This chain uses TRBV5-4 with TRBJ1-1; no reliable D call. There are 16 residues in the CDR3. V was cut by 3 bases and J by 5 bases, with 20 bases left in between. The germline V gene has CDR1 SGHNT and CDR2 YYREEE (reference sequence). The CDR3 DNA is TGTGCCAGCAGCTCCCCGCTCCCTGATAGAGCAACTGAAGCTTTCTTT. This translates into CASSSPLPDRATEAFF.

V is TRBV28 and J is TRBJ1-2, with a weak D call TRBD1 (5 bases). The CDR3 has 16 residues. The V gene's germline CDR1 is MDHEN and CDR2 SYDVKM. The V end lost 7 bases, the J end lost 0 bases, and 18 bases lay between the germline ends. DNA for the CDR3: TGTGCCAGCATGGGGGGGGGACCCCCACCTAACTATGGCTACACCTTC. This codes for CASMGGGPPPNYGYTF.

This chain links TRBV18 with TRBJ1-3; the match to TRBD1 covers 8 bases. J lost 4 bases, V lost 5 bases, and 4 bases had no gene match. The CDR3 is 14 residues long. CDR1 KGHSH and CDR2 LQKENI come from the germline V gene. The CDR3 nucleotides are TGTGCCAGCTCAGAGGACAGGGCCGGAAACACCATATATTTT. Its translation: CASSEDRAGNTIYF.

This chain joins TRBV7-2 and TRBJ2-7; TRBD1 matches 7 bases. Looked up from germline, CDR1 is SGHTA and CDR2 is FQGNSA. V lost 0 bases, J lost 1 base, and 6 bases stayed unmatched. This CDR3 contains 16 residues. CDR3 residues: CASSLALDRPSYEQYF. The CDR3 nucleotides read TGTGCCAGCAGCTTAGCCCTGGACAGGCCGTCCTACGAGCAGTACTTC.

V gene TRBV10-2 combines with J gene TRBJ1-6; the match to TRBD1 covers 9 bases. The CDR3 sequence is 13 residues long. From germline, CDR1 is WSHSY and CDR2 SAAADI. Unmatched junction bases numbered 6, after V lost 8 bases and J lost 10 bases. CDR3 loop: CASWDREGSPLHF. CDR3 sequence (DNA): TGCGCCAGCTGGGACAGGGAAGGATCACCCCTCCACTTT.

The rearrangement uses TRBV2 and TRBJ2-7; D gene ambiguous. The V gene lost 7 bases and the J gene lost 1 base, with 5 bases spanning the gap. Germline V lookup: CDR1 SNHLY, CDR2 FYNNEI. The CDR3 contains 11 residues. The CDR3, as DNA: TGTGCCAGCATTAAATCCTACGAGCAGTACTTC. Translation: CASIKSYEQYF.

The chain recombines TRBV12-3 or TRBV12-4 with TRBJ2-1; possible D gene TRBD1, 6 bases. Trimming removed 6 bases at V and 9 bases at J, with 12 bases between. The CDR3 is made up of 12 amino acids. As DNA, the CDR3 is TGTGCCAGCAGGAACAGGGTGCTTGAGCAGTTCTTC. Protein sequence: CASRNRVLEQFF.